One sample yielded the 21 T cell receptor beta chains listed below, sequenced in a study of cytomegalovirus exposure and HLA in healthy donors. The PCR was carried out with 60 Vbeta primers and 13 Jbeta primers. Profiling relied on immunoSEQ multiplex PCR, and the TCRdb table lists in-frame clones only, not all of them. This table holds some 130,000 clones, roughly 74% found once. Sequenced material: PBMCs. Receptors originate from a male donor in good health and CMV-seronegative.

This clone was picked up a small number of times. CDR3 in amino acids: CASSSDGGSSYNEQFF. Here the CDR3 DNA reads TGTGCCAGCTCATCCGACGGGGGATCCTCCTACAATGAGCAGTTCTTC. The J gene is TRBJ2-1, the V gene TRBV18; TRBD2 is a possible D gene (6 bases). Germline CDR1 KGHSH, CDR2 LQKENI. V gave up 5 bases and J gave up 0 bases, with 14 bases separating them. The CDR3 runs 16 residues.

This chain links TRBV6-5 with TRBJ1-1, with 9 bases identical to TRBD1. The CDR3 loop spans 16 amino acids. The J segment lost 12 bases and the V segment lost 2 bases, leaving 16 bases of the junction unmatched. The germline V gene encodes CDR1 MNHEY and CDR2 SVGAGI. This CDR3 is CASSYVEETGGSGSFF. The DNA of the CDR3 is TGTGCCAGCAGTTACGTTGAAGAGACAGGGGGTTCTGGTTCTTTCTTT.

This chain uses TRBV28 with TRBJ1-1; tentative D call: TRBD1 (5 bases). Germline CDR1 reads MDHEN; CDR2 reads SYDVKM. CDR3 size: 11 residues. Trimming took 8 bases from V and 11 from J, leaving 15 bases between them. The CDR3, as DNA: TGTGCCAGCTCAACAGGCGTCTGGGCTTTCTTT. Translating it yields CASSTGVWAFF.

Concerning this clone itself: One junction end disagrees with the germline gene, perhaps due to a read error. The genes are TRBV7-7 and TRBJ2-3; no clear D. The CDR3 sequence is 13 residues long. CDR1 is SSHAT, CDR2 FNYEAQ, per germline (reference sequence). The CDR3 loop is CASSPGSLDTQYF. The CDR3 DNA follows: TGTGCTAGCAGCCCCGGGTCACTAGATACGCAGTATTTT.

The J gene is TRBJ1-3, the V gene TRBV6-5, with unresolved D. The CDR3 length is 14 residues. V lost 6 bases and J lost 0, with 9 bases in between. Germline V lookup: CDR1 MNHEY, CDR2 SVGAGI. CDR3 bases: TGTGCCAGCAGATATAGTCGCTCTGGAAACACCATATATTTT. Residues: CASRYSRSGNTIYF.

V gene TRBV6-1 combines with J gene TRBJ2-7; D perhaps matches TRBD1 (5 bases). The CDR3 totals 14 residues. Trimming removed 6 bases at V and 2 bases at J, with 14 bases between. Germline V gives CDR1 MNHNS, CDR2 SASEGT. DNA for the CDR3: TGTGCCAGCAGCCCACTGACAGACCCCTACGAGCAGTACTTC. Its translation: CASSPLTDPYEQYF.

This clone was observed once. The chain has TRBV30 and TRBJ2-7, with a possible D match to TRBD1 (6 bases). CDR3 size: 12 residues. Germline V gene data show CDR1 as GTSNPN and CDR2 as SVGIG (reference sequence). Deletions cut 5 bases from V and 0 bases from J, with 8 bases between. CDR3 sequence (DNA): TGTGCCTGGGGGGACAACTCCTACGAGCAGTACTTC. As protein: CAWGDNSYEQYF.

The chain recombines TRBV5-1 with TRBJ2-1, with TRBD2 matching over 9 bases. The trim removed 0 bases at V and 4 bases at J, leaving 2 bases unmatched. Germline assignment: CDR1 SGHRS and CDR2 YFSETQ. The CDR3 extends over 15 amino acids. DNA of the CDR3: TGCGCCAGCAGCTTGGGACTAGCGGTTTACAATGAGCAGTTCTTC. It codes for CASSLGLAVYNEQFF.

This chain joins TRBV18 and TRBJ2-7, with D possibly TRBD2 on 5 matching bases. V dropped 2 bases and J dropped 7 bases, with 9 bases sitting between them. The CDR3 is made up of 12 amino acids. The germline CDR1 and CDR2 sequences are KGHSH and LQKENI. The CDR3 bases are TGTGCCAGCTCACCAGGCCGGGAAGAGCAGTACTTC. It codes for CASSPGREEQYF.

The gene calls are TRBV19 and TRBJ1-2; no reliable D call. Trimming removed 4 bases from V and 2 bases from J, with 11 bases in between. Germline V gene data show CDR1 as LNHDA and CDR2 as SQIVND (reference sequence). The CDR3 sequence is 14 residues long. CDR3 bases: TGTGCCAGTAGTACCCCGACAAGAAACTATGGCTACACCTTC. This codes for CASSTPTRNYGYTF.

The CDR3 DNA follows: TGTGCCAGCAGCTGGACTAGCGGGGGATACAATGAGCAGTTCTTC. Its protein product is CASSWTSGGYNEQFF. This sequence joins TRBV2 and TRBJ2-1; 13 bases are shared with TRBD2. The CDR3 spans 15 residues. CDR1 and CDR2 from the germline V gene are SNHLY and FYNNEI. With 6 bases clipped from V and 4 bases from J, the junction kept 3 bases outside the gene matches.

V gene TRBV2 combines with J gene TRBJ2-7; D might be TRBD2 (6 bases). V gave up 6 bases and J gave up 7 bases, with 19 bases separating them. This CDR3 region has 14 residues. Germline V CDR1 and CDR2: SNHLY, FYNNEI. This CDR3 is CASRAGLRAGEQYF. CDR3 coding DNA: TGTGCCAGCAGGGCGGGACTTCGCGCGGGGGAGCAGTACTTC.

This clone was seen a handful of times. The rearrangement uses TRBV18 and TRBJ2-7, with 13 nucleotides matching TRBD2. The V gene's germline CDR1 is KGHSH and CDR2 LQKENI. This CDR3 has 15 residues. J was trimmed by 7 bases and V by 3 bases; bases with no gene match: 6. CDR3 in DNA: TGTGCCAGCTCACCGGTACTAGCGGGGGGGCTAGAGCAGTACTTC. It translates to CASSPVLAGGLEQYF.

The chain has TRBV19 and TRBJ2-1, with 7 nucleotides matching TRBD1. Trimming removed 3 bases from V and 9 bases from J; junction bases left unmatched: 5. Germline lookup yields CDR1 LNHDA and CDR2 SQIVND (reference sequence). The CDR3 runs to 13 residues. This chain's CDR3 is CASSIKGGSEQFF. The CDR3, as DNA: TGTGCCAGTAGTATTAAAGGGGGCAGTGAGCAGTTCTTC.

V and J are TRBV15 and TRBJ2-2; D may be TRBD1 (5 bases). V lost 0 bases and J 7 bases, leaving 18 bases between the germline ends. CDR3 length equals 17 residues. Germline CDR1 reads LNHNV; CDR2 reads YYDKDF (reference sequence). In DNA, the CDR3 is TGTGCCACCAGCAGAGATTCCCCGCGGACAAGTAACGGGGAGCTGTTTTTT. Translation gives CATSRDSPRTSNGELFF.

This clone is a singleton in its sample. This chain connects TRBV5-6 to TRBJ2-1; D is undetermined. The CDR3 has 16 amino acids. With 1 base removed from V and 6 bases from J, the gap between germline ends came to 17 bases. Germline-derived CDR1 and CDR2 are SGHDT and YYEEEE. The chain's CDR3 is CASSLFFGDRANEQFF. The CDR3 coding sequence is TGTGCCAGCAGCTTGTTTTTCGGAGACCGCGCCAATGAGCAGTTCTTC.

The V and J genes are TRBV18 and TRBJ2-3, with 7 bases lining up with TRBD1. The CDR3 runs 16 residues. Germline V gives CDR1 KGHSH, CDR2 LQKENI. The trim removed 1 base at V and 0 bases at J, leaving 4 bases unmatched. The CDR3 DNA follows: TGTGCCAGCTCACCACAGGGACAGACTAGCACAGATACGCAGTATTTT. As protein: CASSPQGQTSTDTQYF.

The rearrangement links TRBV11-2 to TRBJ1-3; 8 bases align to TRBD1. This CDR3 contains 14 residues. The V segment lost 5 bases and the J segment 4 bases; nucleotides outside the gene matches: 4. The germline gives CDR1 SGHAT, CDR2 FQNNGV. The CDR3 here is CASSLGQGGNTIYF. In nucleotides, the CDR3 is TGTGCCAGCAGCCTAGGACAGGGAGGAAACACCATATATTTT.

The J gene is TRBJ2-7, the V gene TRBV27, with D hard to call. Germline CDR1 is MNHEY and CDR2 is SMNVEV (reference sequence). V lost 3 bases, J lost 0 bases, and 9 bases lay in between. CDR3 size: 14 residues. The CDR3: CASSLAGSSYEQYF. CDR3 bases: TGTGCCAGCAGTTTGGCAGGTAGCTCCTACGAGCAGTACTTC.

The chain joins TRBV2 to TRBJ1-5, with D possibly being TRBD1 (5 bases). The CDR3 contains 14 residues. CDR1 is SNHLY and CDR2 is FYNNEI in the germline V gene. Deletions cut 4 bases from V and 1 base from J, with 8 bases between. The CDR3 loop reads CASSGQTSNQPQHF. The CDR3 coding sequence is TGTGCCAGCAGTGGACAGACAAGCAATCAGCCCCAGCATTTT.

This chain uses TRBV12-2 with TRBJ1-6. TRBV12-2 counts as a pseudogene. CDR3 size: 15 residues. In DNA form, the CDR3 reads TGTGCAAGTCGCTTAGCGCGGGGGGCTAAGCCACCCCTCCACTTT. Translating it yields CASRLARGAKPPLHF.